This record looks at one T cell receptor beta chain sequence and its context. The sample comes from a study of OX40 agonist ivuxolimab in advanced cancers. The CDR3 is 15 amino acids. Trimming took 2 bases from V and 4 from J; bases not matched to a gene: 5. The germline V gene encodes CDR1 SGHTA and CDR2 FQGNSA. Sequenced by immunoSEQ multiplex PCR; TCRdb stores in-frame clones only, minus some. The table shows 80,000 to 100,000 clones, with around 90% occurring only once. The TCR sequence derives from an adult with an advanced solid tumor such as melanoma, head and neck, liver or kidney cancer. The source was CD4+ or CD8+ T cells sorted from blood, collected in a trial of the OX40 agonist ivuxolimab. The chain couples TRBV7-2 to TRBJ2-1; 7 positions match TRBD1. CDR3 bases: TGTGCCAGCAGCTTAACTGGGACAGTTTACAATGAGCAGTTCTTC. Residues: CASSLTGTVYNEQFF.